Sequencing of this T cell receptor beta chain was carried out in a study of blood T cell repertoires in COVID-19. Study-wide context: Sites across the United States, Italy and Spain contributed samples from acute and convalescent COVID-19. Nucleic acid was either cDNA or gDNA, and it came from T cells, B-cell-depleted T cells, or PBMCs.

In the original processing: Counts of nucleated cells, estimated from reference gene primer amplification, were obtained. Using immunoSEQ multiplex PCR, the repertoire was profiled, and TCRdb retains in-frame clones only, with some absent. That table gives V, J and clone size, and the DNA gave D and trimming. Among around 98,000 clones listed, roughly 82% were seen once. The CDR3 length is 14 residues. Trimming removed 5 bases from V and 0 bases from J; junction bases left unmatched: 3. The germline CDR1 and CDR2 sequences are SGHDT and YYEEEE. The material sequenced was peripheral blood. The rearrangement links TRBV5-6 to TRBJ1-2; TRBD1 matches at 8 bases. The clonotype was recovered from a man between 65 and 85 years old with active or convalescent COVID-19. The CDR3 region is CASRRTGTNYGYTF. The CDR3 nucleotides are TGTGCCAGCAGGAGGACAGGGACTAACTATGGCTACACCTTC.